Each of the 13 T cell receptor beta chains below was sequenced from the same sample in a study of shared clonotypes between healthy human individuals. This table comes from immunoSEQ multiplex PCR, and its TCRdb copy is limited to in-frame clones, with some not included. The data show 1.5 million to 2.5 million clones, with approximately 94% seen just once and more than 0.95% held by the top ten. Naive CD8 cells lacked CD45RO and underwent positive selection for CCR7, leaving out terminally differentiated effector memory CD45RA+ cells. Sequenced: naive CD8+ T cells sorted from blood. The receptor source for this set is a man younger than 35 in good health.

This clone was recorded once. This chain joins TRBV10-3 and TRBJ2-4; 11 bases line up with TRBD1. Germline lookup yields CDR1 ENHRY and CDR2 SYGVKD. J gave up 7 bases and V 3 bases, and 5 bases lay outside the gene matches. This CDR3 is built from 15 residues. CDR3 in amino acids: CAISDPGQGANIQYF. The CDR3 coding sequence is TGTGCCATCAGTGACCCCGGACAGGGGGCCAACATTCAGTACTTC.

Remarks on this clone: Sequence at one end of the junction differs from germline and may be a read error. The V call is TRBV7-7, the J call TRBJ2-6, with D possibly TRBD1 on 6 matching bases. The CDR3 loop spans 18 amino acids. CDR1 is SSHAT, CDR2 FNYEAQ, per germline (reference sequence). CDR3 loop: CASSQGTRGVSGANVLTF. CDR3 nucleotide sequence: TGTGCTAGCAGCCAGGGGACAAGGGGAGTATCCGGGGCCAACGTCCTGACTTTC.

Note on this clone: This specimen includes other DNA sequences encoding the same CDR3. The chain recombines TRBV29-1 with TRBJ2-7, with TRBD2 matching 13 bases. The junction had 4 bases not matched to a gene; V was cut back by 4 bases and J by 4 bases. Germline CDR1 and CDR2: SQVTM and ANQGSEA. The CDR3 is 14 amino acids. The CDR3 spells CSVGLAGGPYEQYF. As DNA, the CDR3 is TGCAGCGTTGGACTAGCGGGGGGACCGTACGAGCAGTACTTC.

The chain carries TRBV5-5 and TRBJ1-1; D is undetermined. Per germline, CDR1 SGHKS and CDR2 YYEKEE (reference sequence). This CDR3 spans 13 amino acids. Trimming left V 4 bases short and J 1 base short, with 8 bases between. CDR3: CASSVGENTEAFF. The CDR3 DNA reads as TGTGCCAGCAGCGTCGGCGAGAACACTGAAGCTTTCTTT.

This rearrangement joins TRBV27 to TRBJ2-2; no reliable D call. Trimming removed 6 bases from V and 5 bases from J, with 7 bases in between. The CDR3 length is 12 residues. The germline V gene encodes CDR1 MNHEY and CDR2 SMNVEV (reference sequence). CDR3 bases: TGTGCCAGCAGAGTACCGACCGGGGAGCTGTTTTTT. It yields the protein CASRVPTGELFF.

This clone was counted a single time. The V call is TRBV30, the J call TRBJ1-4, with D tentatively TRBD1 (5 bases). In germline, CDR1 is GTSNPN, CDR2 SVGIG (reference sequence). V was shortened by 3 bases and J by 8 bases, with 19 bases between the two germline ends. This CDR3 is 15 amino acids long. CDR3 region: CAWSHISGPGEKLFF. As DNA, the CDR3 is TGTGCCTGGAGCCATATTTCAGGGCCGGGGGAAAAACTGTTTTTT.

This chain uses TRBV5-8 with TRBJ2-5; D might be TRBD1 or TRBD2, each matching 5 bases. The ends were cut back, 2 bases at V and 2 bases at J, with 13 bases in the middle. The germline gives CDR1 SGHTS, CDR2 YDEGEE. This CDR3 contains 15 residues. In DNA, the CDR3 is TGTGCCAGCAGCTTCTTCGGGACGTTACAAGAGACCCAGTACTTC. Its protein is CASSFFGTLQETQYF.

This chain's CDR3 is CANKNRGSGIYGYTF. DNA for the CDR3: TGCGCCAACAAGAACAGGGGATCGGGTATCTATGGCTACACCTTC. The V and J genes are TRBV10-1 and TRBJ1-2, with 7 bases that match TRBD1. V trimming: 10 bases; J trimming: 4 bases; junction bases outside the gene matches: 15. Germline V gene sequence: CDR1 WNHNN, CDR2 SYGVQD (reference sequence). The CDR3 length is 15 residues.

The chain is built from TRBV5-6 and TRBJ2-2; TRBD1 aligns across 7 bases. Germline CDR1 and CDR2: SGHDT and YYEEEE. This CDR3 is built from 16 residues. V was clipped by 4 bases and J by 5 bases; unmatched bases: 11. Here the CDR3 reads CASSPATGIGTGELFF. The DNA for the CDR3 is TGTGCCAGCAGCCCCGCGACAGGGATAGGGACCGGGGAGCTGTTTTTT.

The CDR3 sequence: CASSSTGGHQPQHF. CDR3 DNA: TGTGCCAGCAGTTCCACAGGGGGGCATCAGCCCCAGCATTTT. The chain has TRBV6-5 and TRBJ1-5; 8 positions agree with TRBD1. The germline V gene encodes CDR1 MNHEY and CDR2 SVGAGI. V shed 4 bases and J 5 bases; nucleotides not matched to a gene: 4. CDR3 length: 14 residues.

V gene TRBV11-2 combines with J gene TRBJ2-1; 9 bases align to TRBD1. V lost 4 bases and J lost 4; bases outside the gene matches: 8. Germline lookup yields CDR1 SGHAT and CDR2 FQNNGV. CDR3 size: 16 residues. CDR3 coding DNA: TGTGCCAGCAGCTCAATATGGGACAGGGATTACAATGAGCAGTTCTTC. This codes for CASSSIWDRDYNEQFF.

This clone is a singleton in its sample. The chain links TRBV6-1 to TRBJ2-7, with TRBD2 matching 9 bases. CDR1 is MNHNS, CDR2 SASEGT, per germline. The CDR3 extends over 21 amino acids. With 0 bases clipped from V and 3 bases from J, the junction kept 21 bases outside the gene matches. The CDR3 is CASSEARPGWEVLAGLYEQYF. The CDR3 nucleotides are TGTGCCAGCAGTGAAGCTCGGCCCGGGTGGGAGGTACTAGCGGGTCTCTACGAGCAGTACTTC.

The rearrangement links TRBV5-4 to TRBJ2-7; 10 positions match TRBD1. The V segment lost 2 bases and the J segment 2 bases; nucleotides outside the gene matches: 4. This CDR3 has 15 residues. Germline-derived CDR1 and CDR2 are SGHNT and YYREEE (reference sequence). The CDR3 bases are TGTGCCAGCAGCTTCGGGACAGGGGCGACCTACGAGCAGTACTTC. This codes for CASSFGTGATYEQYF.